These T cell receptor beta chains were read from a single sample in a study of OX40 agonist ivuxolimab in advanced cancers. Using immunoSEQ multiplex PCR, the repertoire was profiled, and TCRdb retains in-frame clones only, with some absent. The sample has around 80,000 clones, roughly 90% seen once; the top ten hold roughly 0.18%. Sequencing used CD4+ or CD8+ T cells sorted from blood, obtained in a trial of the OX40 agonist ivuxolimab. The receptors stem from an adult with an advanced solid tumor such as melanoma, head and neck, liver or kidney cancer. The conserved cysteine and the conserved F or W are not part of the CDR3 here. Fields, in order: V gene, J gene, clone size, CDR3 protein. Size is stated for part of the rows, as once, few or many counts, or as a class when the clone is expanded.

>TRBV7-9|TRBJ1-2|few
ASSLNDYGYT
>TRBV7-9|TRBJ2-3|-
ASSLGGADTQY
>TRBV18|TRBJ1-1|-
ASSPLHLNTEAF
>TRBV7-3|TRBJ1-2|-
ASSSSGQGNKGYT
>TRBV6-5|TRBJ2-5|-
ASSYYYRGRETQY
>TRBV9|TRBJ2-2|-
ASTYSVTGELF
>TRBV28|TRBJ2-7|-
ASSPSLQGYIYEQY
>TRBV5-4|TRBJ2-1|-
ASSFKNRDEQF
>TRBV7-8|TRBJ2-7|-
ASSLGDSGGYEQY
>TRBV18|TRBJ2-7|-
ASSPRTGTRGYEQY
>TRBV7-9|TRBJ2-3|-
ASSLIQGDTDTQY
>TRBV5-1|TRBJ1-2|-
ASSPAGTEGYT
>TRBV15|TRBJ2-3|-
ATSSPLAVFLDTQY